Sequencing of this T cell receptor beta chain was carried out in a study of cytomegalovirus exposure and HLA in healthy donors. The PCR ran on 60 Vbeta and 13 Jbeta primers. Using immunoSEQ multiplex PCR, the repertoire was profiled, and TCRdb retains in-frame clones only, with some absent. The table lists approximately 93,000 clones, about four fifths of them singletons. Germline assignment: CDR1 SGHRS and CDR2 YFSETQ. V lost 1 base, J lost 5 bases, and 9 bases stayed unmatched. The CDR3 is 16 amino acids. The TCR was taken from a male donor in good health and CMV-seropositive. What was sequenced was PBMCs. This sequence joins TRBV5-1 and TRBJ2-1; TRBD1 agrees at 7 bases. The CDR3 DNA follows: TGCGCCAGCAGCTTGCTAGGGGGCCGTCTTAACAATGAGCAGTTCTTC. It specifies CASSLLGGRLNNEQFF. The variable domain in full, completed from reference TRBV5-1 and TRBJ2-1, reads KAGVTQTPRYLIKTRGQQVTLSCSPISGHRSVSWYQQTPGQGLQFLFEYFSETQRNKGNFPGRFSGRQFSNSRSEMNVSTLELGDSALYLCASSLLGGRLNNEQFFGPGTRLTVL.